Listed here are 9 T cell receptor beta chains from one sample, sequenced in a study of blood T cell repertoires in COVID-19. Clones were read by immunoSEQ multiplex PCR, and TCRdb kept only the in-frame ones, dropping some. The data contain some 150,000 clones, 89% of them singletons. The sequenced sample was peripheral blood. Every receptor here comes from a man aged 55 to 70 with acute or convalescent COVID-19.

The chain links TRBV7-2 to TRBJ2-7; tentatively, D is TRBD1 (7 bases). V lost 5 bases and J 1 base, leaving 15 bases between the germline ends. The CDR3 length is 15 residues. Germline V gene data show CDR1 as SGHTA and CDR2 as FQGNSA. CDR3 DNA: TGTGCCAGCAGCCTAAGGAGGGACAGTTCCTACGAGCAGTACTTC. The encoded protein is CASSLRRDSSYEQYF.

The V call is TRBV2, the J call TRBJ1-2, with 7 bases aligning to TRBD1. The CDR3 runs to 15 residues. Germline CDR1 reads SNHLY; CDR2 reads FYNNEI. Germline trimming cut 5 bases from V and 3 bases from J; bases unmatched to any gene: 9. In DNA form, the CDR3 reads TGTGCCAGCAGTCCCATCAGGGGGGATGACTATGGCTACACCTTC. Its translation is CASSPIRGDDYGYTF. Combining the CDR3 with reference TRBV2 and TRBJ1-2 gives the whole variable domain EPEVTQTPSHQVTQMGQEVILRCVPISNHLYFYWYRQILGQKVEFLVSFYNNEISEKSEIFDDQFSVERPDGSNFTLKIRSTKLEDSAMYFCASSPIRGDDYGYTFGSGTRLTVV.

The chain employs TRBV30 and TRBJ2-1; 10 bases align to TRBD1. Germline CDR1 and CDR2: GTSNPN and SVGIG (reference sequence). This CDR3 has 14 residues. V lost 1 base to trimming and J lost 7 bases; unmatched junction nucleotides: 4. The CDR3 nucleotides read TGTGCCTGGAGTGGTCCGGACAGGGGGAATGAGCAGTTCTTC. It specifies CAWSGPDRGNEQFF. Looking up the rest from reference TRBV30 and TRBJ2-1 gives the full variable domain: SQTIHQWPATLVQPVGSPLSLECTVEGTSNPNLYWYRQAAGRGLQLLFYSVGIGQISSEVPQNLSASRPQDRQFILSSKKLLLSDSGFYLCAWSGPDRGNEQFFGPGTRLTVL.

V gene TRBV11-2 combines with J gene TRBJ1-2; D ambiguous. The CDR3 covers 16 residues. Per germline, CDR1 SGHAT and CDR2 FQNNGV. V lost 4 bases and J lost 3, with 18 bases in between. The CDR3 DNA reads as TGTGCCAGCAGCTCTGGAGGAACAGAGGGTTACTATGGCTACACCTTC. Translated: CASSSGGTEGYYGYTF.

The chain uses TRBV4-1 and TRBJ1-5, with unresolved D. V dropped 5 bases and J dropped 0 bases, with 17 bases sitting between them. Germline assignment: CDR1 MGHRA and CDR2 YSYEKL. CDR3 length equals 17 residues. DNA for the CDR3: TGCGCCAGCAGCTTTTGGGCTCGAAAAAATAGCAATCAGCCCCAGCATTTT. Translating it yields CASSFWARKNSNQPQHF.

A remark on this clone: A junction end diverges from the germline sequence, so it may reflect a read error. The sample holds other DNA sequences that translate to the same CDR3. Here the CDR3 DNA reads TGTGCCAGCAGTCAAGGGGGCGGCTACACCTTC. Translated: CASSQGGGYTF. The genes are TRBV3-1 (or the pseudogene TRBV3-2) and TRBJ1-2; 7 bases agree with TRBD1. Per germline, CDR1 LGHDT and CDR2 YNNKEL (reference sequence). This CDR3 has 11 amino acids.

The chain has TRBV5-1 and TRBJ2-7; D is perhaps TRBD2 (5 bases). V dropped 1 base and J dropped 2 bases, with 7 bases sitting between them. Germline V gene sequence: CDR1 SGHRS, CDR2 YFSETQ. The CDR3 covers 13 residues. CDR3 nucleotides: TGCGCCAGCAGCTTGCCGGGGACCTACGAGCAGTACTTC. Encoded protein: CASSLPGTYEQYF.

The chain combines TRBV10-1 with TRBJ2-7; 7 positions agree with TRBD1. CDR3 length: 16 amino acids. CDR1 and CDR2 (germline): WNHNN, SYGVQD (reference sequence). Trimming at V came to 6 bases and at J to 2 bases, leaving 13 bases not matched to a gene. The CDR3 DNA reads TGCGCCAGCAGCAGAAGCAGGGGGAGAAGCCCCTACGAGCAGTACTTC. It yields the protein CASSRSRGRSPYEQYF.

This clone was observed a single time. The chain joins TRBV5-1 to TRBJ2-1, with D perhaps matching TRBD2 (6 bases). CDR1 SGHRS and CDR2 YFSETQ come from the germline V gene. V lost 4 bases, J lost 7 bases, and 18 bases lay in between. The CDR3 has 15 residues. The CDR3 is CASSPTRGALNEQFF. The CDR3 bases are TGCGCCAGCAGCCCTACTCGCGGGGCACTTAATGAGCAGTTCTTC.